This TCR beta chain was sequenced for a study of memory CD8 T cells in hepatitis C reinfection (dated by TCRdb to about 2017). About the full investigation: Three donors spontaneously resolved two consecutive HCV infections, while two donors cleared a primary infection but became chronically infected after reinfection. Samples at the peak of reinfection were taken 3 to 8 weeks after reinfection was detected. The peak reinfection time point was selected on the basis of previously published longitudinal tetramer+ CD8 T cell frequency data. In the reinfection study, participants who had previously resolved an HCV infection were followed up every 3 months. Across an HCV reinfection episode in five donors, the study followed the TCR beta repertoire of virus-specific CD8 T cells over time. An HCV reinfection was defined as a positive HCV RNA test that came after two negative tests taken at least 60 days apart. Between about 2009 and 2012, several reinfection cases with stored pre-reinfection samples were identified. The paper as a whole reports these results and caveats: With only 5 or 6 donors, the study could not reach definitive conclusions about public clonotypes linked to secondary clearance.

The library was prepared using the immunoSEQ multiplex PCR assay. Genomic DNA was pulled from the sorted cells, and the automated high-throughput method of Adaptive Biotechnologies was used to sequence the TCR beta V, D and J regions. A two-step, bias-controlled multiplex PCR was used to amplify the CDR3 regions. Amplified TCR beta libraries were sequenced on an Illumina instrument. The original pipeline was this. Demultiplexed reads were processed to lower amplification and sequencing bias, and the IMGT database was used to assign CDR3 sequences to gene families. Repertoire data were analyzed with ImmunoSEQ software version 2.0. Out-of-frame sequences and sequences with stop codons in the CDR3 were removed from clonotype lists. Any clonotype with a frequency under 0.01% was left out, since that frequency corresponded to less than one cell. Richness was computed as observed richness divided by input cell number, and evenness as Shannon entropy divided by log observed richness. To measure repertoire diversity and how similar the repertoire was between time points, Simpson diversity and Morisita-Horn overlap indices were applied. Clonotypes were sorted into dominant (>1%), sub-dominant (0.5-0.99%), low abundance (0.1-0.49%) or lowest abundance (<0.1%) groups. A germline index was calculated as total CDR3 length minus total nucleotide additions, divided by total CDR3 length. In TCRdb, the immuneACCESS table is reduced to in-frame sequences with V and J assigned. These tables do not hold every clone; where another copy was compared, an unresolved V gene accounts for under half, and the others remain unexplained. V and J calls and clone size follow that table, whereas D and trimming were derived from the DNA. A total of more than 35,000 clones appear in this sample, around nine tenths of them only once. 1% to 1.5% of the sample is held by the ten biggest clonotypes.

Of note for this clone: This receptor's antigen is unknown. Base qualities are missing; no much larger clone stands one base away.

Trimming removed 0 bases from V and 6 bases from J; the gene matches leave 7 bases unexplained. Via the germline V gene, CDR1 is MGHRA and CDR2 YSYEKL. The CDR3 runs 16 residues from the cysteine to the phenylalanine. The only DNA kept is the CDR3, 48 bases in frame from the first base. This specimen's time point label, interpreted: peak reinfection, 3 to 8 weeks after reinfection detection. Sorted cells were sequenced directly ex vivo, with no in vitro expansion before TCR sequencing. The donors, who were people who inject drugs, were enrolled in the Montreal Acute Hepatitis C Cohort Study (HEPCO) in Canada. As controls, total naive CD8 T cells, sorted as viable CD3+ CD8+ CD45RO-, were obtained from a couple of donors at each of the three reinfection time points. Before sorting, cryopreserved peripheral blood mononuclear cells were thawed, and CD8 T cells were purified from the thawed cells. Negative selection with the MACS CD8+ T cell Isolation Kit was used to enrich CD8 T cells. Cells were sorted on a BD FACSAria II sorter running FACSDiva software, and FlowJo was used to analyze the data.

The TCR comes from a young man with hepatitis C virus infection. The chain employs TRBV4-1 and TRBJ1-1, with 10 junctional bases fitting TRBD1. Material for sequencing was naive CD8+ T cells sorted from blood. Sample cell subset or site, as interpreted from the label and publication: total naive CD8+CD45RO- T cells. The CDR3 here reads CASSQESTGGSAEAFF. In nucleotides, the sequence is TGCGCCAGCAGCCAAGAATCGACAGGGGGCAGTGCTGAAGCTTTCTTT.